This TCR beta chain was found in a study of cytomegalovirus exposure and HLA in healthy donors. PCR was performed using 60 Vbeta and 13 Jbeta primers. Assay used: immunoSEQ multiplex PCR; TCRdb lists only in-frame clones, some missing. Here the sample table reports over 100,000 clones. Study-wide findings and caveats: Researchers catalogued under 200 TCR beta chains as cytomegalovirus-associated.

In germline, CDR1 is KGHSH, CDR2 LQKENI. This CDR3 is 16 amino acids long. The junction had 8 bases not matched to a gene; V was cut back by 2 bases and J by 5 bases. Of note for this clone: The antigen is not known.

The specimen sequenced was PBMCs. This rearrangement joins TRBV18 to TRBJ1-4, with TRBD1 matching 7 bases. The sequence was obtained from a woman between 35 and 50 years old in good health and CMV-seropositive. CDR3 protein: CASSPLSGTVNEKLFF. DNA of the CDR3: TGTGCCAGCTCACCATTGTCCGGGACAGTAAATGAAAAACTGTTTTTT.